The 24 T cell receptor beta chains below all came from one sample that was sequenced in a study of cytomegalovirus exposure and HLA in healthy donors. A multiplex PCR was run with 60 Vbeta primers and 13 Jbeta primers. TCRdb's table, derived via immunoSEQ multiplex PCR, lists solely in-frame clones and lacks some. The sample lists fewer than 300,000 clones; around 86% were seen once. The specimen was PBMCs. The receptors stem from a man aged 35 to 55 in good health and CMV-seropositive.

This clone is a singleton in its sample. The chain combines TRBV6-6 with TRBJ1-1; 7 bases are a match to TRBD1. V was clipped by 6 bases and J by 1 base; unmatched bases: 5. Germline assignment: CDR1 MNHNY and CDR2 SVGAGI (reference sequence). The CDR3 totals 14 residues. The CDR3 here is CASSLDRANTEAFF. The CDR3 DNA reads TGTGCCAGCAGCCTCGACAGGGCGAACACTGAAGCTTTCTTT.

The chain has TRBV28 and TRBJ2-1; tentative D call: TRBD1 (5 bases). This CDR3 is built from 14 residues. Trimming took off 7 bases at V and 3 bases at J, with 13 bases between the two ends. In germline, CDR1 is MDHEN, CDR2 SYDVKM. The CDR3 protein is CASKGHQGYNEQFF. The DNA for the CDR3 is TGTGCCAGCAAAGGGCATCAGGGCTACAATGAGCAGTTCTTC.

The CDR3: CASSQDVAGGYEQYF. In nucleotides, the CDR3 is TGCGCCAGCAGCCAAGATGTAGCGGGAGGCTACGAGCAGTACTTC. The chain is built from TRBV4-3 and TRBJ2-7, with TRBD2 identical over 10 bases. The J segment lost 3 bases and the V segment lost 0 bases, leaving 2 bases of the junction unmatched. CDR3 length: 15 residues. The germline V gene has CDR1 LGHNA and CDR2 YSLEER.

The genes are TRBV4-1 and TRBJ2-3; TRBD1 matches at 9 bases. The CDR3 extends over 16 amino acids. The ends lost 3 bases at V and 6 bases at J; junction bases unmatched: 10. Germline CDR1 and CDR2: MGHRA and YSYEKL. The CDR3 here is CASSQGGQGRWDTQYF. DNA of the CDR3: TGCGCCAGCAGCCAGGGGGGACAGGGTAGGTGGGATACGCAGTATTTT.

The chain has TRBV30 and TRBJ1-3, with no clear D. This CDR3 comprises 13 residues. In germline, CDR1 is GTSNPN, CDR2 SVGIG (reference sequence). CDR3 sequence: CASAGSSGNTIYF. Written as DNA, the CDR3 is TGTGCATCAGCGGGGAGCTCTGGAAACACCATATATTTT.

The V gene is TRBV6-4, the J gene TRBJ2-3; 9 positions match TRBD1. CDR1 is MRHNA, CDR2 SNTAGT, per germline. The CDR3 totals 16 residues. V was pared by 4 bases and J by 5 bases, with 10 bases of the junction left unmatched. The CDR3: CASSGPGTGNGDTQYF. CDR3 nucleotides: TGTGCCAGCAGTGGTCCCGGGACAGGGAATGGAGATACGCAGTATTTT.

This chain links TRBV30 with TRBJ2-1; 8 bases map to TRBD2. CDR1 is GTSNPN and CDR2 is SVGIG in the germline V gene (reference sequence). The trim removed 3 bases at V and 6 bases at J, leaving 1 base unmatched. CDR3 length: 12 amino acids. The CDR3 DNA follows: TGTGCCTGGAGCGGGAGGGCCAATGAGCAGTTCTTC. It is translated as CAWSGRANEQFF.

The genes are TRBV29-1 and TRBJ2-6, with D unclear. V shed 3 bases and J shed 2 bases, with 5 bases lying between them. This CDR3 has 13 amino acids. The V gene's germline CDR1 is SQVTM and CDR2 ANQGSEA. CDR3 sequence reads: CSVEGPGANVLTF. The CDR3, as DNA: TGCAGCGTTGAGGGCCCTGGGGCCAACGTCCTGACTTTC. Full variable domain (outside the CDR3, taken from reference TRBV29-1 and TRBJ2-6): SAVISQKPSRDICQRGTSLTIQCQVDSQVTMMFWYRQQPGQSLTLIATANQGSEATYESGFVIDKFPISRPNLTFSTLTVSNMSPEDSSIYLCSVEGPGANVLTFGAGSRLTVL.

The chain recombines TRBV4-3 with TRBJ2-7; D gene unclear. The germline CDR1 and CDR2 sequences are LGHNA and YSLEER. Deletions cut 0 bases from V and 4 bases from J, with 10 bases between. The length of the CDR3 is 14 residues. CDR3 sequence: CASSQDLYVYEQYF. CDR3 bases: TGCGCCAGCAGCCAAGATCTGTATGTTTACGAGCAGTACTTC.

A remark on this clone: This may be a read error: a much more frequent sequence differs by one nucleotide. The same CDR3 arises from other DNA sequences in this sample as well. The genes are TRBV5-4 and TRBJ2-7, with D uncertain. CDR1 is SGHNT, CDR2 YYREEE, per germline (reference sequence). This CDR3 is built from 14 residues. CDR3 sequence: CASSLEAGTYEQYF. CDR3 DNA sequence: TGCGCCAGCAGCTTGGAAGCAGGAACATACGAGCAGTACTTC.

This clone was counted a single time. This chain connects TRBV5-8 to TRBJ1-2, with D perhaps TRBD1 (6 bases). The germline V gene encodes CDR1 SGHTS and CDR2 YDEGEE. V lost 3 bases to trimming and J lost 7 bases, with 10 bases between them. The CDR3 runs to 12 residues. CDR3 nucleotide sequence: TGTGCCAGCAGCTCCAACAGGGCTGGCTACACCTTC. This codes for CASSSNRAGYTF.

The V and J genes are TRBV7-9 and TRBJ1-2; D is possibly TRBD1 (5 bases). Trimming took 1 base from V and 3 from J, leaving 12 bases between them. The CDR3 loop spans 15 amino acids. Germline-derived CDR1 and CDR2 are SEHNR and FQNEAQ (reference sequence). DNA for the CDR3: TGTGCCAGCAGCTTAGGCGTAGGGGAAGACTATGGCTACACCTTC. Translating gives CASSLGVGEDYGYTF.

The chain couples TRBV11-2 to TRBJ1-5, with 11 bases identical to TRBD1. From germline, CDR1 is SGHAT and CDR2 FQNNGV. This CDR3 has 16 residues. The J segment lost 4 bases and the V segment lost 5 bases, leaving 7 bases of the junction unmatched. In DNA, the CDR3 is TGTGCCAGCAGCCCAGGGACAGGGGGTCTTAATCAGCCCCAGCATTTT. Protein sequence: CASSPGTGGLNQPQHF. Full variable domain (rest looked up from reference TRBV11-2 and TRBJ1-5): EAGVAQSPRYKIIEKRQSVAFWCNPISGHATLYWYQQILGQGPKLLIQFQNNGVVDDSQLPKDRFSAERLKGVDSTLKIQPAKLEDSAVYLCASSPGTGGLNQPQHFGDGTRLSIL.

In its sample, this clone was seen once. The rearrangement links TRBV10-3 to TRBJ2-1; a possible D gene is TRBD1 (6 bases). V gave up 8 bases and J gave up 8 bases, with 10 bases separating them. Germline CDR1 ENHRY, CDR2 SYGVKD. The CDR3 is 11 amino acids. CDR3 loop: CAIQGSDEQFF. The CDR3 region has the DNA TGTGCCATCCAGGGGTCCGATGAGCAGTTCTTC.

In its sample, this clone was seen once. The rearrangement uses TRBV9 and TRBJ2-3; 7 bases fit TRBD2. In germline, CDR1 is SGDLS, CDR2 YYNGEE. The CDR3 has 15 amino acids. J lost 1 base, V lost 4 bases, and 6 bases had no gene match. CDR3 loop: CASSSGGLRTDTQYF. The CDR3 DNA is TGTGCCAGCAGCTCGGGGGGACTCCGCACAGATACGCAGTATTTT. Using reference TRBV9 and TRBJ2-3 for the parts outside the CDR3, the full variable domain is DSGVTQTPKHLITATGQRVTLRCSPRSGDLSVYWYQQSLDQGLQFLIQYYNGEERAKGNILERFSAQQFPDLHSELNLSSLELGDSALYFCASSSGGLRTDTQYFGPGTRLTVL.

The gene calls are TRBV15 and TRBJ2-7; 11 bases map to TRBD1. The trim removed 5 bases at V and 7 bases at J, leaving 1 base unmatched. The CDR3 is made up of 12 amino acids. Looked up from germline, CDR1 is LNHNV and CDR2 is YYDKDF (reference sequence). CDR3 amino acids: CATSWDRGEQYF. The CDR3, as DNA: TGTGCCACCAGCTGGGACAGGGGGGAGCAGTACTTC.

Concerning this clone itself: Other DNA sequences from this sample encode an identical CDR3 as well. The V call is TRBV5-1, the J call TRBJ2-7; TRBD1 matches 9 bases. The CDR3 is 14 amino acids. Per the germline V gene, CDR1 is SGHRS and CDR2 is YFSETQ. V shed 0 bases, J shed 4 bases, and the junction held 2 bases outside the gene matches. The CDR3 DNA reads TGCGCCAGCAGCTTGGAGGGACAGGGTTACGAGCAGTACTTC. Translating it yields CASSLEGQGYEQYF.

The chain couples TRBV7-2 to TRBJ2-3, with 8 bases matching TRBD2. This CDR3 has 15 residues. V shed 1 base and J 2 bases; nucleotides not matched to a gene: 2. Germline CDR1 and CDR2: SGHTA and FQGNSA. Written as DNA, the CDR3 is TGTGCCAGCAGCTTAGTGCGGGAGGACACAGATACGCAGTATTTT. Amino acid sequence: CASSLVREDTDTQYF.

The count of this clone is one. V usage is TRBV4-1 and J usage is TRBJ2-4; tentative D call: TRBD2 (6 bases). Germline lookup yields CDR1 MGHRA and CDR2 YSYEKL. The CDR3 is 16 residues long. V lost 1 base to trimming and J lost 1 base, with 11 bases between them. The CDR3 is CASSQAGVGAKNIQYF. The DNA of the CDR3 is TGCGCCAGCAGCCAAGCGGGGGTCGGGGCCAAAAACATTCAGTACTTC.

The chain employs TRBV4-1 and TRBJ2-7; 11 bases fit TRBD2. Looked up from germline, CDR1 is MGHRA and CDR2 is YSYEKL. This CDR3 is built from 15 residues. The junction had 7 bases not matched to a gene; V was cut back by 4 bases and J by 5 bases. The CDR3 protein is CASSPTRLAGNEQYF. The CDR3 region has the DNA TGCGCCAGCAGCCCCACCCGACTAGCGGGAAACGAGCAGTACTTC.

The chain employs TRBV29-1 and TRBJ2-7, with D maybe TRBD2 (7 bases). With 5 bases removed from V and 3 bases from J, the gap between germline ends came to 20 bases. The CDR3 is 15 amino acids. CDR1 SQVTM and CDR2 ANQGSEA come from the germline V gene. The CDR3 nucleotides read TGCAGCGTTCCCGCGGGGGCGGGAGTGGGCTACGAGCAGTACTTC. Amino acid sequence: CSVPAGAGVGYEQYF.

V is TRBV11-2 and J is TRBJ2-3, with 9 bases that match TRBD2. Germline values: CDR1 SGHAT, CDR2 FQNNGV. V lost 2 bases, J lost 0 bases, and 3 bases stayed unmatched. This CDR3 has 16 residues. As DNA, the CDR3 is TGTGCCAGCAGCTTAAGGCTAGCGGGAAGCACAGATACGCAGTATTTT. Its translation: CASSLRLAGSTDTQYF. Filled out from reference TRBV11-2 and TRBJ2-3, the complete variable domain reads EAGVAQSPRYKIIEKRQSVAFWCNPISGHATLYWYQQILGQGPKLLIQFQNNGVVDDSQLPKDRFSAERLKGVDSTLKIQPAKLEDSAVYLCASSLRLAGSTDTQYFGPGTRLTVL.

The V gene is TRBV27, the J gene TRBJ1-5; 9 nucleotides line up with TRBD1. J lost 7 bases, V lost 5 bases, and 9 bases had no gene match. Germline V gene data show CDR1 as MNHEY and CDR2 as SMNVEV (reference sequence). This CDR3 has 15 amino acids. The CDR3 region is CASSVNRGQGQPQHF. CDR3 DNA: TGTGCCAGCAGTGTAAACAGGGGGCAGGGACAGCCCCAGCATTTT.

CDR3 in DNA: TGTGCCTGGACTTTGGCAGGCGCGTACCAAGAGACCCAGTACTTC. It encodes CAWTLAGAYQETQYF. V is TRBV30 and J is TRBJ2-5; D is undetermined. Trimming stripped 4 bases from V and 0 bases from J, with 15 bases between. Germline values: CDR1 GTSNPN, CDR2 SVGIG (reference sequence). The CDR3 sequence is 15 residues long. The full variable domain, rest sourced from reference TRBV30 and TRBJ2-5, is SQTIHQWPATLVQPVGSPLSLECTVEGTSNPNLYWYRQAAGRGLQLLFYSVGIGQISSEVPQNLSASRPQDRQFILSSKKLLLSDSGFYLCAWTLAGAYQETQYFGPGTRLLVL.